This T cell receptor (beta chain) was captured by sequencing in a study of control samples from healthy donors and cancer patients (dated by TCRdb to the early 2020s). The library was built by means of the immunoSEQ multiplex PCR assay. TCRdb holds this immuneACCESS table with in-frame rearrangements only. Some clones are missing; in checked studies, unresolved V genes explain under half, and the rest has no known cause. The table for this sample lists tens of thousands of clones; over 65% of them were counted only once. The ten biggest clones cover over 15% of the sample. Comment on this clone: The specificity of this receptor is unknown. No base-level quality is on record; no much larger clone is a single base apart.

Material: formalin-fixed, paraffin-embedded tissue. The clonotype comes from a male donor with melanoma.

The bases read TGTGCCAGCAGTTCCCGTACTAGCGGGAGTGAAACCGGGGAGCTGTTTTTT. It translates as CASSSRTSGSETGELFF. Here the chain combines TRBV6-4 and TRBJ2-2; 11 of the junction bases match TRBD2. According to the germline V gene, CDR1 reads MRHNA and CDR2 reads SNTAGT. Including cysteine and phenylalanine, the CDR3 has 17 amino acids. Only the CDR3 part of the read is kept: 51 bases, read in frame from the first base. At the junction V is shortened by 5 bases and J by 5 bases; bases outside the gene matches: 10.